These 13 T cell receptor beta chains were sequenced from one sample in a study of cytomegalovirus exposure and HLA in healthy donors. The PCR was carried out with 60 Vbeta primers and 13 Jbeta primers. Libraries were prepared by immunoSEQ multiplex PCR; TCRdb keeps only in-frame clonotypes and omits some of them. The sample has about 120,000 clones, over 15% seen once. Sequencing used PBMCs. The receptors were gathered from a female donor in good health and CMV-seropositive.

This clone was recorded only once. The chain has TRBV5-1 and TRBJ2-1; 7 positions agree with TRBD2. The CDR3 length is 13 residues. Germline CDR1 is SGHRS and CDR2 is YFSETQ. V was pared by 0 bases and J by 7 bases, with 1 base of the junction left unmatched. CDR3 nucleotide sequence: TGCGCCAGCAGCTTGGCCGGGGGGAATGAGCAGTTCTTC. It translates to CASSLAGGNEQFF.

This clone came up a few times. J is TRBJ2-5 and V is TRBV7-2; D is unclear. With the DNA end fitting TRBJ2-7 better, the J assignment may be wrong. The CDR3 is made up of 15 amino acids. Germline V CDR1 and CDR2: SGHTA, FQGNSA. CDR3 nucleotides: TGTGCCAGCAGCTTAAGTTTTGACTCTGCCTACGAGCAGTACTTC. Its protein product is CASSLSFDSAYEQYF.

V is TRBV5-1 and J is TRBJ2-7; 8 nucleotides agree with TRBD1. Looked up from germline, CDR1 is SGHRS and CDR2 is YFSETQ. V was clipped by 4 bases and J by 4 bases; unmatched bases: 16. CDR3 length: 17 amino acids. The CDR3 protein is CASSAIGGRGLSYEQYF. CDR3 in DNA: TGCGCCAGCAGCGCTATTGGGGGCAGGGGGCTCTCTTACGAGCAGTACTTC.

This clone was observed a few times. The chain combines TRBV9 with TRBJ2-3; D remains ambiguous. CDR1 is SGDLS and CDR2 is YYNGEE in the germline V gene. This CDR3 is built from 16 residues. V was cut by 0 bases and J by 0 bases, with 11 bases left in between. This chain's CDR3 is CASSVGYGRSTDTQYF. The CDR3 coding sequence is TGTGCCAGCAGCGTAGGGTACGGCAGGAGCACAGATACGCAGTATTTT.

The chain employs TRBV19 and TRBJ1-2; a weak D match, TRBD1 (6 bases). Germline CDR1 LNHDA, CDR2 SQIVND (reference sequence). This CDR3 contains 13 residues. Trimming removed 5 bases at V and 6 bases at J, with 13 bases between. CDR3 in DNA: TGTGCCAGTAGTTATAGGGGGTCGGATGGCTACACCTTC. Its protein product is CASSYRGSDGYTF.

The chain employs TRBV6-1 and TRBJ2-7; 9 nucleotides align to TRBD1. The J segment lost 3 bases and the V segment lost 2 bases, leaving 8 bases of the junction unmatched. This CDR3 comprises 16 residues. CDR1 is MNHNS and CDR2 is SASEGT in the germline V gene. In nucleotides, the CDR3 is TGTGCCAGCAGTGAATTGATAGGGGACAGGGACTACGAGCAGTACTTC. Translation gives CASSELIGDRDYEQYF.

The gene calls are TRBV2 and TRBJ1-5, with D perhaps matching TRBD1 (5 bases). This CDR3 has 14 residues. From germline, CDR1 is SNHLY and CDR2 FYNNEI. The germline V and J ends were trimmed by 6 bases and 5 bases, with 14 bases remaining between them. In nucleotides, the CDR3 is TGTGCCAGCAGCCTAGACAGTGGCGATCAGCCCCAGCATTTT. Its protein is CASSLDSGDQPQHF.

The gene calls are TRBV4-3 and TRBJ1-5, with 8 nucleotides matching TRBD1. CDR1 LGHNA and CDR2 YSLEER come from the germline V gene. The J segment lost 3 bases and the V segment lost 0 bases, leaving 10 bases of the junction unmatched. The CDR3 spans 18 residues. CDR3 sequence: CASSQDFQGALYNQPQHF. CDR3 nucleotides: TGCGCCAGCAGCCAAGATTTCCAGGGGGCCTTATACAATCAGCCCCAGCATTTT.

J is TRBJ1-2 and V is TRBV4-3; D perhaps matches TRBD1 (6 bases). Germline V lookup: CDR1 LGHNA, CDR2 YSLEER. Trimming took 0 bases from V and 6 from J, leaving 14 bases between them. CDR3 length: 15 residues. The DNA for the CDR3 is TGCGCCAGCAGCCAAGATCGTGGGGGCTACCATGGCTACACCTTC. This codes for CASSQDRGGYHGYTF.

This clone was counted only a few times. This sequence joins TRBV10-3 and TRBJ2-2; possible D gene TRBD1, 6 bases. Germline values: CDR1 ENHRY, CDR2 SYGVKD. The CDR3 totals 13 residues. Trimming cost V 10 bases and J 4 bases, with 13 bases left between them. DNA of the CDR3: TGTGCCACCAAGCCACAGGGCACCGGGGAGCTGTTTTTT. Translation gives CATKPQGTGELFF.

This sequence joins TRBV7-2 and TRBJ1-2; perhaps TRBD1 as D (5 bases). Germline V gene data show CDR1 as SGHTA and CDR2 as FQGNSA. The CDR3 sequence is 14 residues long. Trimming left V 7 bases short and J 4 bases short, with 16 bases between. For the CDR3, the DNA is TGTGCCAGCACGAAAGACAGAGAAAGCTATGGCTACACCTTC. It yields the protein CASTKDRESYGYTF.

In this sample, this clone turned up a few times. V is TRBV10-3 and J is TRBJ2-3; 9 nucleotides match TRBD2. Germline V gene sequence: CDR1 ENHRY, CDR2 SYGVKD. V lost 6 bases to trimming and J lost 4 bases; unmatched junction nucleotides: 11. This CDR3 is 16 amino acids long. CDR3 loop: CAIREIAGERADTQYF. In DNA, the CDR3 is TGTGCCATCAGAGAAATAGCGGGAGAAAGGGCAGATACGCAGTATTTT.

In this sample, this clone turned up a few times. This chain links TRBV7-8 with TRBJ2-7; D is perhaps TRBD1 (6 bases). Germline-derived CDR1 and CDR2 are SGHVS and FQNEAQ. V was clipped by 3 bases and J by 3 bases, with 15 bases between them. The CDR3 has 15 amino acids. CDR3 coding DNA: TGTGCCAGCAGCTTCACAGGGTCCAGACTCTACGAGCAGTACTTC. Encoded protein: CASSFTGSRLYEQYF.